A single sample is the source of the 20 T cell receptor beta chains below, sequenced in a study of CD8+ T cells in alopecia areata. It was cDNA, reverse transcribed from extracted RNA, that served as the sequencing template. The method was immunoSEQ multiplex PCR; TCRdb's version includes in-frame clones alone and lacks a portion of them. The sample has approximately 54,000 clones; almost 97% are singletons. The sample consisted of CD8+ T cells sorted from blood, taken at week 0. The receptor set was obtained from a human donor with alopecia areata.

This clone was found once. V is TRBV4-3 and J is TRBJ2-7; 7 bases are shared with TRBD1. Losses at the gene ends were 1 base for V and 5 bases for J; bases not matched to a gene: 5. The CDR3 spans 14 residues. Germline CDR1 LGHNA, CDR2 YSLEER. DNA of the CDR3: TGCGCCAGCAGCCAAGGAGGGGGCTCTGACGAGCAGTACTTC. It translates to CASSQGGGSDEQYF.

The CDR3 DNA is TGCGCCAGCAGCCAAGACAGGGGGGCAGATACGCAGTATTTT. Translating it yields CASSQDRGADTQYF. The chain uses TRBV4-1 and TRBJ2-3; weak D call: TRBD1 (7 bases). Trimming pared 0 bases from V and 4 bases from J, leaving 8 bases between. Germline V gene lookup returns CDR1 MGHRA and CDR2 YSYEKL. This CDR3 contains 14 residues.

The CDR3 DNA follows: TGCGCCAGCAGCCAAGAGTGGGGGGAGGGGGCCCCCTACAATGAGCAGTTCTTC. It yields the protein CASSQEWGEGAPYNEQFF. This sequence joins TRBV4-1 and TRBJ2-1, with D tentatively TRBD1 or TRBD2 (7 bases each). Trimming pared 0 bases from V and 2 bases from J, leaving 17 bases between. The germline V gene has CDR1 MGHRA and CDR2 YSYEKL. This CDR3 spans 18 amino acids.

The V and J genes are TRBV27 and TRBJ2-7; D uncertain. This CDR3 spans 14 amino acids. Trimming cost V 2 bases and J 1 base, with 9 bases left between them. Per germline, CDR1 MNHEY and CDR2 SMNVEV (reference sequence). The DNA for the CDR3 is TGTGCCAGCAGTTTAGGTGACACATCCTACGAGCAGTACTTC. This sequence encodes CASSLGDTSYEQYF.

This chain joins TRBV6-5 and TRBJ2-2, with D unclear. Germline CDR1 is MNHEY and CDR2 is SVGAGI. CDR3 length: 16 residues. The V end lost 0 bases, the J end lost 1 base, and 9 bases lay between the germline ends. Written as DNA, the CDR3 is TGTGCCAGCAGTTACTCGAAGACCCTGAACACCGGGGAGCTGTTTTTT. Translated, it gives CASSYSKTLNTGELFF.

The gene calls are TRBV19 and TRBJ1-1, with 10 bases fitting TRBD1. The germline gives CDR1 LNHDA, CDR2 SQIVND (reference sequence). This CDR3 region has 15 residues. The trim removed 4 bases at V and 0 bases at J, leaving 2 bases unmatched. The CDR3 bases are TGTGCCAGTAGTAGGGACAGGGGAATGAACACTGAAGCTTTCTTT. Translation gives CASSRDRGMNTEAFF.

This clone was seen only a few times. The chain combines TRBV7-8 with TRBJ1-6, with D perhaps TRBD1 (5 bases). The V and J ends lost 7 bases and 0 bases respectively, with 10 bases between them. The germline V gene encodes CDR1 SGHVS and CDR2 FQNEAQ. This CDR3 has 15 amino acids. The CDR3 region is CASIEGSSYNSPLHF. The CDR3 DNA reads TGTGCCAGCATCGAGGGGAGCTCCTATAATTCACCCCTCCACTTT.

The V call is TRBV5-4, the J call TRBJ2-7; no clear D. Germline-derived CDR1 and CDR2 are SGHNT and YYREEE (reference sequence). CDR3 length: 12 amino acids. The V end was cut by 4 bases, the J end by 0 bases, with 5 bases between. Written as DNA, the CDR3 is TGTGCCAGCAGCCCGGACTCCTACGAGCAGTACTTC. This translates into CASSPDSYEQYF.

This clone showed up just once. The chain employs TRBV10-2 and TRBJ2-7; D unclear. V was shortened by 6 bases and J by 5 bases, with 8 bases between the two germline ends. The CDR3 length is 11 residues. Germline-derived CDR1 and CDR2 are WSHSY and SAAADI. The CDR3 protein is CASSSRDEQYF. The CDR3 nucleotides read TGCGCCAGCAGCAGTCGAGACGAGCAGTACTTC.

The chain carries TRBV29-1 and TRBJ2-7; no firm D call. The CDR3 loop spans 13 amino acids. Trimming shortened V by 0 bases and J by 4 bases, and 10 bases separated the two germline ends. Germline V gene lookup returns CDR1 SQVTM and CDR2 ANQGSEA. This CDR3 is CSVEEPGRYEQYF. CDR3 bases: TGCAGCGTTGAAGAGCCCGGCAGATACGAGCAGTACTTC.

The V gene is TRBV11-2, the J gene TRBJ2-5; 8 nucleotides line up with TRBD1. The V and J ends lost 3 bases and 1 base, in that order; junction bases with no gene match: 10. The germline V gene encodes CDR1 SGHAT and CDR2 FQNNGV. This CDR3 is built from 17 residues. The CDR3 loop reads CASSFIPRTGSQETQYF. DNA of the CDR3: TGTGCCAGCAGCTTTATACCCCGGACAGGGAGCCAAGAGACCCAGTACTTC.

The chain links TRBV7-9 to TRBJ1-1; D is unclear. This CDR3 has 12 residues. Trimming cost V 6 bases and J 5 bases, with 10 bases left between them. In germline, CDR1 is SEHNR, CDR2 FQNEAQ (reference sequence). CDR3 in DNA: TGTGCCAGCAGGGGAATCAGAACTGAAGCTTTCTTT. Protein product: CASRGIRTEAFF.

The chain is built from TRBV4-1 and TRBJ2-2, with 8 bases matching TRBD1. The CDR3 is made up of 15 amino acids. The junction had 2 bases not matched to a gene; V was cut back by 1 base and J by 4 bases. The germline CDR1 and CDR2 sequences are MGHRA and YSYEKL. CDR3: CASSQAGGTTGELFF. DNA for the CDR3: TGCGCCAGCAGCCAAGCAGGGGGCACCACCGGGGAGCTGTTTTTT.

Here the CDR3 reads CASRLGLAGNSTDTQYF. As DNA, the CDR3 is TGTGCCAGCAGACTGGGACTAGCGGGGAATAGCACAGATACGCAGTATTTT. The chain links TRBV7-9 to TRBJ2-3, with 13 bases identical to TRBD2. The V gene's germline CDR1 is SEHNR and CDR2 FQNEAQ (reference sequence). This CDR3 has 17 residues. V trimming: 6 bases; J trimming: 0 bases; junction bases outside the gene matches: 6.

The chain couples TRBV10-3 to TRBJ1-6, with D unresolved. This CDR3 region has 13 residues. The V end lost 10 bases, the J end lost 0 bases, and 7 bases lay between the germline ends. Germline V CDR1 and CDR2: ENHRY, SYGVKD. DNA of the CDR3: TGTGCCACCCTGGGCTCCTATAATTCACCCCTCCACTTT. Its translation is CATLGSYNSPLHF.

The chain links TRBV15 to TRBJ2-7, with D possibly being TRBD1 (6 bases). The germline V and J ends were trimmed by 5 bases and 4 bases, with 12 bases remaining between them. This CDR3 has 13 residues. Germline loops: CDR1 LNHNV, CDR2 YYDKDF (reference sequence). The CDR3 spells CATSQLRGYEQYF. CDR3 coding DNA: TGTGCCACCAGCCAACTCAGGGGTTACGAGCAGTACTTC. Full variable domain (remainder filled in from reference TRBV15 and TRBJ2-7): DAMVIQNPRYQVTQFGKPVTLSCSQTLNHNVMYWYQQKSSQAPKLLFHYYDKDFNNEADTPDNFQSRRPNTSFCFLDIRSPGLGDTAMYLCATSQLRGYEQYFGPGTRLTVT.

The chain links TRBV6-1 to TRBJ2-7; D uncertain. V lost 1 base to trimming and J lost 3 bases, with 13 bases between them. Germline lookup yields CDR1 MNHNS and CDR2 SASEGT. The CDR3 sequence is 15 residues long. Written as DNA, the CDR3 is TGTGCCAGCAGTGAAGAAGAAGGATCCGGCTACGAGCAGTACTTC. Translated: CASSEEEGSGYEQYF.

Notes on this clone: At one of its ends the junction is not consistent with the germline gene, which may arise from a read error. This chain links TRBV4-1 with TRBJ2-1; D call uncertain. From germline, CDR1 is MGHRA and CDR2 YSYEKL. The CDR3 has 14 residues. The DNA for the CDR3 is TGCGCCAGCAGGGACGGCAGCTCCTACAATGAGCAATTCTTC. Translation: CASRDGSSYNEQFF.

The CDR3, as DNA: TGCGCCAGCAGCTTGAATGGCTACACCTTC. This codes for CASSLNGYTF. V is TRBV5-1 and J is TRBJ1-2; D is unresolved. This CDR3 has 10 residues. Germline lookup yields CDR1 SGHRS and CDR2 YFSETQ. Between the trimmed V and J ends, which lost 1 base and 6 bases, there was a span of 1 base. The full variable domain, completed using reference TRBV5-1 and TRBJ1-2, is KAGVTQTPRYLIKTRGQQVTLSCSPISGHRSVSWYQQTPGQGLQFLFEYFSETQRNKGNFPGRFSGRQFSNSRSEMNVSTLELGDSALYLCASSLNGYTFGSGTRLTVV.

The rearrangement links TRBV13 to TRBJ2-7; the D gene is possibly TRBD2 (5 bases). CDR1 is PRHDT, CDR2 FYEKMQ, per germline (reference sequence). The length of the CDR3 is 11 residues. Trimming removed 5 bases at V and 3 bases at J, with 5 bases between. CDR3 sequence (DNA): TGTGCCAGCAGCGGAGGCTACGAGCAGTACTTC. Amino acid sequence: CASSGGYEQYF.